Detailed here is one T cell receptor (beta chain). This sample is part of a study of CD8+ T cells in alopecia areata. Trimming cost V 1 base and J 3 bases; bases outside gene matches: 3. Germline lookup yields CDR1 SGHTA and CDR2 FQGNSA. CDR3 length equals 15 residues. Treatment: oral pan-JAK inhibitor, 5-10 mg twice daily. RNA was isolated and reverse transcribed to cDNA, the sequencing template. Data came from immunoSEQ multiplex PCR; TCRdb stores just in-frame clones and leaves some out. The repertoire has about 110,000 clones, around three fifths of them found once; the top ten carry approximately 3.1%.

The clonotype was recovered from a human donor with alopecia areata. The chain is built from TRBV7-2 and TRBJ2-7, with 10 bases fitting TRBD1. Source: CD4+ T cells sorted from blood, taken at week 24, from a patient treated with tofacitinib. The CDR3 here is CASSLERDRGYEQYF. For the CDR3, the DNA is TGTGCCAGCAGCTTAGAACGGGACAGGGGCTACGAGCAGTACTTC. Full variable domain (outside the CDR3, taken from reference TRBV7-2 and TRBJ2-7): GAGVSQSPSNKVTEKGKDVELRCDPISGHTALYWYRQSLGQGLEFLIYFQGNSAPDKSGLPSDRFSAERTGGSVSTLTIQRTQQEDSAVYLCASSLERDRGYEQYFGPGTRLTVT.